These 9 T cell receptor beta chains share one sample of origin, sequenced in a study of siplizumab effects on memory and regulatory T cells. Clones were read by immunoSEQ multiplex PCR, and TCRdb kept only the in-frame ones, dropping some. The sample lists about 100,000 clones, 91% occurring once. Sequenced sample: CD4+ T cells sorted from blood. The receptors were sampled from a human donor in good health.

The chain employs TRBV6-5 and TRBJ2-5, with unresolved D. Germline CDR1 and CDR2: MNHEY and SVGAGI. This CDR3 has 13 residues. V lost 5 bases, J lost 1 base, and 8 bases lay in between. CDR3: CASSPRGQETQYF. The CDR3 coding sequence is TGTGCCAGCAGTCCAAGAGGCCAAGAGACCCAGTACTTC.

V and J are TRBV6-5 and TRBJ1-1; the D gene is possibly TRBD1 (5 bases). Trimming shortened V by 5 bases and J by 1 base, and 8 bases separated the two germline ends. Germline values: CDR1 MNHEY, CDR2 SVGAGI. The CDR3 runs 13 residues. CDR3 loop: CASSTRGNTEAFF. CDR3 coding DNA: TGTGCCAGCAGTACGAGGGGGAACACTGAAGCTTTCTTT.

The chain couples TRBV19 to TRBJ1-1; D is ambiguous. Germline V gives CDR1 LNHDA, CDR2 SQIVND (reference sequence). V was cut by 4 bases and J by 0 bases, with 21 bases left in between. This CDR3 is 18 amino acids long. CDR3 sequence reads: CASSSIRAAGRLNTEAFF. The DNA for the CDR3 is TGTGCCAGTAGTAGCATAAGGGCGGCGGGTCGGTTGAACACTGAAGCTTTCTTT.

This chain joins TRBV5-4 and TRBJ1-2; no firm D call. This CDR3 is 12 amino acids long. Germline V lookup: CDR1 SGHNT, CDR2 YYREEE (reference sequence). V lost 6 bases, J lost 8 bases, and 14 bases lay in between. The CDR3 nucleotides read TGTGCCAGCAACGTAGACCGACTGGGCTACACCTTC. This sequence encodes CASNVDRLGYTF.

The V and J genes are TRBV5-1 and TRBJ1-6; D possibly corresponds to TRBD1 (5 bases). Germline CDR1 reads SGHRS; CDR2 reads YFSETQ. V gave up 4 bases and J gave up 6 bases, with 14 bases separating them. The CDR3 is 15 residues long. CDR3 region: CASSLQGEGNSPLHF. The CDR3 nucleotides read TGCGCCAGCAGCCTACAAGGGGAAGGTAATTCACCCCTCCACTTT.

J is TRBJ1-6 and V is TRBV7-2; weak D call: TRBD1 (6 bases). The CDR3 consists of 17 residues. Germline CDR1 and CDR2: SGHTA and FQGNSA. V lost 2 bases, J lost 5 bases, and 16 bases lay in between. This chain's CDR3 is CASSLPFGGADNSPLHF. The CDR3 nucleotides read TGTGCCAGCAGCTTACCCTTCGGGGGGGCCGATAATTCACCCCTCCACTTT.

In DNA, the CDR3 is TGTGCCAGCAGTGGACAGGGGGGAAACACTGAAGCTTTCTTT. This encodes CASSGQGGNTEAFF. The chain couples TRBV6-6 to TRBJ1-1, with 10 positions matching TRBD1. There are 14 residues in the CDR3. CDR1 and CDR2 from the germline V gene are MNHNY and SVGAGI (reference sequence). V lost 5 bases, J lost 2 bases, and 2 bases stayed unmatched.

This clone came up once. This sequence joins TRBV11-2 and TRBJ2-3, with 14 nucleotides matching TRBD2. CDR1 and CDR2 from the germline V gene are SGHAT and FQNNGV. The CDR3 consists of 16 residues. V lost 4 bases and J lost 1; bases outside the gene matches: 1. CDR3 in amino acids: CASSSGLAGGTDTQYF. The CDR3 nucleotides are TGTGCCAGCAGCTCGGGACTAGCGGGGGGCACAGATACGCAGTATTTT.

The chain links TRBV11-3 to TRBJ2-1; tentatively, D is TRBD2 (6 bases). Trimming shortened V by 5 bases and J by 2 bases, and 16 bases separated the two germline ends. CDR3 size: 16 residues. Germline CDR1 is SGHNT and CDR2 is YENEEA. CDR3 nucleotide sequence: TGTGCCAGCAGCAGCACGGGGGTGGGCCCCTACAATGAGCAGTTCTTC. This translates into CASSSTGVGPYNEQFF.